A single sample is the source of the 27 T cell receptor beta chains below, sequenced in a study of beta chain features in type 1 diabetes. What was sequenced were expressed TCRB transcripts, since all of the isolated RNA had been reverse transcribed. Measured with immunoSEQ multiplex PCR; TCRdb has only the in-frame clones, and not every one. The top ten clones hold 0.07% to 0.095% of a sample with about 620,000 clones, about 16% of them seen once. Specimen: naive CD4+ T cells from blood. These receptors were obtained from a man younger than 30 in good health.

This clone was seen a handful of times. The chain carries TRBV4-1 and TRBJ1-4; D is possibly TRBD1 (5 bases). The CDR3 runs to 18 residues. Between the trimmed V and J ends, which lost 4 bases and 4 bases, there was a span of 22 bases. Germline V gives CDR1 MGHRA, CDR2 YSYEKL. The CDR3 protein is CASSPASGRQTLNEKLFF. Written as DNA, the CDR3 is TGCGCCAGCAGCCCAGCCAGTGGTCGACAGACCCTTAATGAAAAACTGTTTTTT.

This clone was counted a few times. J is TRBJ2-1 and V is TRBV7-2; 9 bases line up with TRBD2. The CDR3 is 15 amino acids. V was clipped by 1 base and J by 6 bases; unmatched bases: 4. CDR1 SGHTA and CDR2 FQGNSA come from the germline V gene. CDR3 in DNA: TGTGCCAGCAGCTTAGAAGCGGGGGGCCCCAATGAGCAGTTCTTC. Protein: CASSLEAGGPNEQFF.

The J gene is TRBJ2-7, the V gene TRBV7-2, with unresolved D. The CDR3 has 14 residues. Germline loops: CDR1 SGHTA, CDR2 FQGNSA. Trimming left V 5 bases short and J 0 bases short, with 11 bases between. This CDR3 is CASSPGRYSYEQYF. The DNA of the CDR3 is TGTGCCAGCAGCCCCGGCCGTTACTCCTACGAGCAGTACTTC.

This clone was observed a handful of times. The V call is TRBV25-1, the J call TRBJ2-5; D is perhaps TRBD1 (5 bases). This CDR3 is built from 15 residues. V lost 3 bases and J lost 0, with 11 bases in between. Germline V gives CDR1 MGHDK, CDR2 SYGVNS. CDR3 amino acids: CASSESRVNQETQYF. The CDR3 region has the DNA TGTGCCAGCAGTGAGTCCAGGGTGAACCAAGAGACCCAGTACTTC.

This clone was seen a few times. The chain couples TRBV6-5 to TRBJ2-1; 7 bases line up with TRBD2. The V and J ends lost 5 bases and 0 bases, in that order; junction bases with no gene match: 4. CDR1 MNHEY and CDR2 SVGAGI come from the germline V gene. This CDR3 has 15 amino acids. CDR3 amino acids: CASSTSASSYNEQFF. DNA for the CDR3: TGTGCCAGCAGTACTAGCGCCAGCTCCTACAATGAGCAGTTCTTC.

The table lists this clone with a few counts. The chain combines TRBV25-1 with TRBJ2-7; D tentatively fits TRBD1 or TRBD2 (5 bases each). V dropped 7 bases and J dropped 1 base, with 14 bases sitting between them. CDR1 MGHDK and CDR2 SYGVNS come from the germline V gene. The CDR3 runs to 14 residues. The CDR3 DNA sequence: TGTGCCAGCACGGTAGAGGGGAGATCCTACGAGCAGTACTTC. Its translation is CASTVEGRSYEQYF.

The chain is built from TRBV4-3 and TRBJ2-7; TRBD2 agrees at 9 bases. Germline CDR1 LGHNA, CDR2 YSLEER. J gave up 0 bases and V 4 bases, and 4 bases lay outside the gene matches. CDR3 size: 15 residues. CDR3 residues: CASSRELAGSYEQYF. In nucleotides, the CDR3 is TGCGCCAGCAGCCGAGAACTAGCGGGCTCCTACGAGCAGTACTTC.

There are a few counts of this clone. The genes are TRBV9 and TRBJ2-5; 8 bases are shared with TRBD1. This CDR3 is built from 15 residues. V was clipped by 0 bases and J by 1 base; unmatched bases: 2. CDR1 and CDR2 from the germline V gene are SGDLS and YYNGEE. The CDR3, as DNA: TGTGCCAGCAGCGTAGAGGACAGGGCCCAAGAGACCCAGTACTTC. Translated, it gives CASSVEDRAQETQYF. Full variable domain (missing parts from reference TRBV9 and TRBJ2-5): DSGVTQTPKHLITATGQRVTLRCSPRSGDLSVYWYQQSLDQGLQFLIQYYNGEERAKGNILERFSAQQFPDLHSELNLSSLELGDSALYFCASSVEDRAQETQYFGPGTRLLVL.

The chain links TRBV11-2 to TRBJ2-7, with D possibly matching TRBD1 (6 bases). The CDR3 extends over 16 amino acids. Germline assignment: CDR1 SGHAT and CDR2 FQNNGV. V dropped 5 bases and J dropped 4 bases, with 21 bases sitting between them. The chain's CDR3 is CASSRGMDSRGYEQYF. The CDR3 DNA follows: TGTGCCAGCAGCAGAGGAATGGACAGCAGAGGATACGAGCAGTACTTC.

The gene calls are TRBV7-2 and TRBJ1-1; D gene unclear. V lost 2 bases to trimming and J lost 5 bases, with 9 bases between them. CDR3 length: 13 amino acids. Germline loops: CDR1 SGHTA, CDR2 FQGNSA. CDR3 sequence (DNA): TGTGCCAGCAGCTTACCGAGAGGGACTGAAGCTTTCTTT. Translating gives CASSLPRGTEAFF.

The chain has TRBV12-5 and TRBJ2-2, with D possibly matching TRBD1 (5 bases). Trimming pared 6 bases from V and 1 base from J, leaving 9 bases between. The CDR3 has 14 residues. The germline V gene has CDR1 LGHNT and CDR2 FRNRAP. This CDR3 reads CASGITGNTGELFF. For the CDR3, the DNA is TGTGCTAGTGGGATTACAGGGAACACCGGGGAGCTGTTTTTT. The entire variable domain, with the rest obtained from reference TRBV12-5 and TRBJ2-2, is as follows: DARVTQTPRHKVTEMGQEVTMRCQPILGHNTVFWYRQTMMQGLELLAYFRNRAPLDDSGMPKDRFSAEMPDATLATLKIQPSEPRDSAVYFCASGITGNTGELFFGEGSRLTVL.

The sample holds a few counts of this clone. This rearrangement joins TRBV27 to TRBJ2-3; D is ambiguous. CDR3 length: 14 residues. Trimming stripped 5 bases from V and 1 base from J, with 10 bases between. Germline V lookup: CDR1 MNHEY, CDR2 SMNVEV (reference sequence). The CDR3: CASSRRPRTDTQYF. CDR3 coding DNA: TGTGCCAGCAGTCGACGGCCCCGCACAGATACGCAGTATTTT.

V usage is TRBV9 and J usage is TRBJ2-7; a weak D match, TRBD2 (6 bases). The germline V gene encodes CDR1 SGDLS and CDR2 YYNGEE. V lost 0 bases, J lost 1 base, and 20 bases lay in between. The CDR3 extends over 18 amino acids. The CDR3 nucleotides read TGTGCCAGCAGCGTAGCCCCCTCAAGGGCCGCGGGATCCTACGAGCAGTACTTC. Protein sequence: CASSVAPSRAAGSYEQYF.

This chain connects TRBV28 to TRBJ2-1; D possibly corresponds to TRBD2 (5 bases). V lost 6 bases and J lost 1, with 10 bases in between. This CDR3 has 14 residues. CDR1 and CDR2 (germline): MDHEN, SYDVKM. The CDR3 DNA reads TGTGCCAGCAGCCTTAGCGCGTCCTACAATGAGCAGTTCTTC. Its protein product is CASSLSASYNEQFF. Using reference TRBV28 and TRBJ2-1 for the parts outside the CDR3, the full variable domain is DVKVTQSSRYLVKRTGEKVFLECVQDMDHENMFWYRQDPGLGLRLIYFSYDVKMKEKGDIPEGYSVSREKKERFSLILESASTNQTSMYLCASSLSASYNEQFFGPGTRLTVL.

The CDR3 protein is CASSGLAGGTDTQYF. The DNA of the CDR3 is TGTGCCAGCAGCGGGCTAGCGGGAGGCACAGATACGCAGTATTTT. This chain links TRBV7-3 with TRBJ2-3, with 10 bases fitting TRBD2. The germline V gene has CDR1 SGHTA and CDR2 FQGTGA. Trimming cost V 5 bases and J 1 base; bases outside gene matches: 3. The CDR3 has 15 residues.

This clone was counted only a few times. The J gene is TRBJ2-7, the V gene TRBV13; 9 positions agree with TRBD1. V shed 2 bases and J 6 bases; nucleotides not matched to a gene: 8. The CDR3 spans 15 residues. The germline gives CDR1 PRHDT, CDR2 FYEKMQ (reference sequence). CDR3 residues: CASSLTPGQGSEQYF. The CDR3 DNA is TGTGCCAGCAGCTTAACCCCGGGACAGGGAAGCGAGCAGTACTTC.

This rearrangement joins TRBV18 to TRBJ1-1, with D unresolved. In germline, CDR1 is KGHSH, CDR2 LQKENI. Deletions cut 4 bases from V and 2 bases from J, with 5 bases between. CDR3 length: 12 residues. The CDR3 is CASSLVNTEAFF. The CDR3 DNA reads as TGTGCCAGCTCACTGGTAAACACTGAAGCTTTCTTT. The complete variable domain, with remaining parts taken from reference TRBV18 and TRBJ1-1, reads NAGVMQNPRHLVRRRGQEARLRCSPMKGHSHVYWYRQLPEEGLKFMVYLQKENIIDESGMPKERFSAEFPKEGPSILRIQQVVRGDSAAYFCASSLVNTEAFFGQGTRLTVV.

This clone was seen a few times. The chain couples TRBV7-2 to TRBJ2-1; 8 bases are shared with TRBD2. V lost 2 bases to trimming and J lost 0 bases; unmatched junction nucleotides: 6. The CDR3 runs 17 residues. Germline values: CDR1 SGHTA, CDR2 FQGNSA. In DNA form, the CDR3 reads TGTGCCAGCAGCTTACTACGGACTAGCCCCTCCTACAATGAGCAGTTCTTC. Translated, it gives CASSLLRTSPSYNEQFF. Looking up the rest from reference TRBV7-2 and TRBJ2-1 gives the full variable domain: GAGVSQSPSNKVTEKGKDVELRCDPISGHTALYWYRQSLGQGLEFLIYFQGNSAPDKSGLPSDRFSAERTGGSVSTLTIQRTQQEDSAVYLCASSLLRTSPSYNEQFFGPGTRLTVL.

This clone was counted only a few times. CDR3 DNA sequence: TGTGCCAGCAGCTTAACCCCCAGACAGATGGCTGGAAACACCATATATTTT. Its translation is CASSLTPRQMAGNTIYF. V and J are TRBV7-3 and TRBJ1-3; maybe TRBD1 (5 bases). The CDR3 is 17 amino acids. V was clipped by 0 bases and J by 2 bases, with 14 bases between them. CDR1 and CDR2 from the germline V gene are SGHTA and FQGTGA.

V and J are TRBV5-4 and TRBJ2-6; the D is unclear. The CDR3 contains 16 residues. Trimming left V 3 bases short and J 2 bases short, with 12 bases between. Germline V gives CDR1 SGHNT, CDR2 YYREEE (reference sequence). The CDR3 sequence is CASSSVWRTGANVLTF. CDR3 DNA sequence: TGTGCCAGCAGCTCCGTGTGGCGGACTGGGGCCAACGTCCTGACTTTC.

This clone was detected only a few times. V usage is TRBV11-2 and J usage is TRBJ2-1; D uncertain. V lost 1 base, J lost 0 bases, and 7 bases lay in between. This CDR3 contains 15 residues. In germline, CDR1 is SGHAT, CDR2 FQNNGV. In nucleotides, the CDR3 is TGTGCCAGCAGCTTAGGGCAGAGCTCCTACAATGAGCAGTTCTTC. It translates to CASSLGQSSYNEQFF.

This clone was recorded a few times. This chain joins TRBV9 and TRBJ2-3; 9 bases are shared with TRBD1. V was pared by 3 bases and J by 3 bases, with 8 bases of the junction left unmatched. Germline CDR1 is SGDLS and CDR2 is YYNGEE. The CDR3 consists of 16 residues. CDR3 amino acids: CASSAGTGIPTDTQYF. In DNA, the CDR3 is TGTGCCAGCAGCGCCGGGACAGGGATCCCAACAGATACGCAGTATTTT.

This clone was detected only a few times. This chain links TRBV9 with TRBJ2-7, with TRBD1 matching over 7 bases. The CDR3 is 14 amino acids. Unmatched junction bases numbered 9, after V lost 3 bases and J lost 6 bases. Germline lookup yields CDR1 SGDLS and CDR2 YYNGEE. The CDR3 region is CASSANPGQREQYF. The CDR3 region has the DNA TGTGCCAGCAGCGCTAATCCGGGACAGCGCGAGCAGTACTTC.

This clone has more than one count but fewer than ten. The chain has TRBV6-1 and TRBJ2-3; D not resolved. There are 14 residues in the CDR3. Germline lookup yields CDR1 MNHNS and CDR2 SASEGT. The V and J ends lost 5 bases and 0 bases respectively, with 9 bases between them. For the CDR3, the DNA is TGTGCCAGCAGTCCCGCTGGGAGCACAGATACGCAGTATTTT. This encodes CASSPAGSTDTQYF.

This clone was seen a handful of times. This CDR3 fails to terminate in the conserved phenylalanine or tryptophan, so it likely reflects a read error. The limits of the CDR3 on the DNA are not certain, so only TCRdb's listed CDR3 is given. The rearrangement uses TRBV20-1 and TRBJ1-1. A total of 11 residues make up the CDR3, ends included. The germline gives CDR1 DFQATT, CDR2 SNEGSKA (reference sequence). The CDR3 region is CSARDRGSPRI.

This sequence joins TRBV6-6 and TRBJ1-4, with a tentative D call TRBD1 (5 bases). This CDR3 is built from 14 residues. Germline CDR1 reads MNHNY; CDR2 reads SVGAGI (reference sequence). V lost 4 bases, J lost 7 bases, and 13 bases lay in between. This CDR3 is CASSSARAGEKLFF. The CDR3 nucleotides are TGTGCCAGCAGTTCGGCCAGGGCGGGTGAAAAACTGTTTTTT.

The chain recombines TRBV6-1 with TRBJ2-5; tentatively, D is TRBD1 (6 bases). CDR1 is MNHNS, CDR2 SASEGT, per germline. There are 16 residues in the CDR3. Deletions cut 2 bases from V and 7 bases from J, with 20 bases between. CDR3 DNA: TGTGCCAGCAGTGAACCCTTCGGCAACCTAGGGGGGACCCAGTACTTC. Its protein product is CASSEPFGNLGGTQYF.